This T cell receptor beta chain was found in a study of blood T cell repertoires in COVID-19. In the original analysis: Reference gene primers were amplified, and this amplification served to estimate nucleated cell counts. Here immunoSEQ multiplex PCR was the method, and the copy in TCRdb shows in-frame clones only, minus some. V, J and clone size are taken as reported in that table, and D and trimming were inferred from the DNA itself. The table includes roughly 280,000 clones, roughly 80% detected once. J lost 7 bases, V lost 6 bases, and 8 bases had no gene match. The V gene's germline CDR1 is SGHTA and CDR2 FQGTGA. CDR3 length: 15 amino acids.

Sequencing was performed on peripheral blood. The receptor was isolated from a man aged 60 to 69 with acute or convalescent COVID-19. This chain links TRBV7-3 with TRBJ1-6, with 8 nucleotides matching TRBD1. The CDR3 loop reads CASRPTGDPNSPLHF. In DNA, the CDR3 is TGTGCCAGCAGACCGACAGGGGATCCAAATTCACCCCTCCACTTT.